The source of this T cell receptor beta chain is a study of a mutant IDH1 vaccine in newly diagnosed glioma. Study-level background: Those enrolled had earlier been treated with radiotherapy, temozolomide, or both, mostly both.

The time point was: week 47, end of study. It was 300 ug of mutant IDH1 20-mer peptide that made up each vaccine dose, given with topical imiquimod. Each of the donors came in with new WHO grade 3 or 4 astrocytomas that were IDH1-mutant and ATRX-lost. The CDR3 has 17 residues. V lost 0 bases to trimming and J lost 6 bases, with 19 bases between them. The germline V gene has CDR1 MGHRA and CDR2 YSYEKL. Generated by immunoSEQ multiplex PCR, the TCRdb table keeps only in-frame clones and is missing some. The data show tens of thousands of clones, roughly 77% seen once. This clone was seen just once. Its specificity is unknown.

This chain links TRBV4-1 with TRBJ2-3; D uncertain. The source material was PBMCs, sampled from a glioma patient whose treatment included an IDH1 peptide vaccine. The origin of this receptor is a man between 35 and 55 years old with glioma. The CDR3 coding sequence is TGCGCCAGCAGCCAAGATGGTTCACGGAGTGCCACCGATACGCAGTATTTT. This translates into CASSQDGSRSATDTQYF.